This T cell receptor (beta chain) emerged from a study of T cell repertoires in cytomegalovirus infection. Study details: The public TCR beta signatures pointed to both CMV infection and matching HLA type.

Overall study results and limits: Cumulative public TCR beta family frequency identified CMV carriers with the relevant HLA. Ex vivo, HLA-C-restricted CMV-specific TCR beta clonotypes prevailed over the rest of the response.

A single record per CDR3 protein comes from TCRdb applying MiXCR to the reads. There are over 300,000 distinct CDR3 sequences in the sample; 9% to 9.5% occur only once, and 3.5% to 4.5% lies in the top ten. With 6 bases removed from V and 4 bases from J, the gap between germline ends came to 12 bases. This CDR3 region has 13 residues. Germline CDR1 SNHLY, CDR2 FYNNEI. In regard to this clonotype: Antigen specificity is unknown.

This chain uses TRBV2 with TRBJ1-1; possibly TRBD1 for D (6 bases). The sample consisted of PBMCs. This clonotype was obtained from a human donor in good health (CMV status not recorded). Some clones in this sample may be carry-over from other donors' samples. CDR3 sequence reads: CASRFTGTTEAFF. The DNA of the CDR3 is TGTGCCAGCAGGTTTACAGGGACCACTGAAGCTTTCTTT.